Each of the 25 T cell receptor beta chains below was sequenced from the same sample in a study of T cells after yellow fever vaccination. TCRdb re-analysed the 5' RACE reads in MiXCR, keeping a single row per CDR3 protein. The sample consists of roughly 310,000 distinct CDR3 sequences, roughly 3.5% of them appearing once. Sequenced material: PBMCs, taken on the day of the yellow fever booster vaccination. All receptors derive from a man between 18 and 29 years old who received the YFV17D yellow fever vaccine.

The table lists this clonotype with a few counts. The CDR3 loop reads CASSLRARDLARAAQETQYF. The DNA for the CDR3 is TGTGCCAGCAGTTTACGAGCCCGGGACCTAGCGCGGGCGGCCCAAGAGACCCAGTACTTC. The chain joins TRBV12-3 or TRBV12-4 to TRBJ2-5; a weak D match, TRBD2 (6 bases). V lost 2 bases and J 1 base, leaving 26 bases between the germline ends. The CDR3 spans 20 residues.

This clonotype has a count of ten or more. V is TRBV29-1 and J is TRBJ1-1; D ambiguous. CDR3 length equals 13 residues. Germline V gene sequence: CDR1 SQVTM, CDR2 ANQGSEA. The germline V and J ends were trimmed by 6 bases and 0 bases, with 11 bases remaining between them. CDR3 region: CSVTTGMNTEAFF. DNA for the CDR3: TGCAGCGTGACGACGGGGATGAACACTGAAGCTTTCTTT.

This clonotype has just a few counts. The V gene is TRBV12-3 or TRBV12-4, the J gene TRBJ2-7; D remains ambiguous. The CDR3 consists of 11 residues. Trimming took off 6 bases at V and 3 bases at J, with 6 bases between the two ends. CDR3 protein: CASSWDYEQYF. CDR3 bases: TGTGCCAGCAGCTGGGACTACGAGCAGTACTTC.

Ten or more counts support this clonotype. The chain employs TRBV18 and TRBJ2-5, with unresolved D. The germline V gene encodes CDR1 KGHSH and CDR2 LQKENI. V lost 11 bases to trimming and J lost 0 bases, with 13 bases between them. The CDR3 contains 13 residues. The CDR3 DNA sequence: TGTGCCTCCTCTCCGGGCTACCAAGAGACCCAGTACTTC. Translated: CASSPGYQETQYF.

This sequence joins TRBV4-3 and TRBJ1-1, with D uncertain. This CDR3 spans 14 amino acids. Germline V gene data show CDR1 as LGHNA and CDR2 as YSLEER. Trimming removed 2 bases from V and 1 base from J, with 8 bases in between. CDR3 sequence: CASSQYRGNTEAFF. The CDR3 bases are TGCGCCAGCAGCCAATATCGGGGGAACACTGAAGCTTTCTTT.

This clonotype appeared once. DNA of the CDR3: TGTGCCTGGAGTGCGGATGATTTTAATCAGCCCCAGCATTTT. It specifies CAWSADDFNQPQHF. The genes are TRBV30 and TRBJ1-5, with unresolved D. The CDR3 totals 14 residues. CDR1 GTSNPN and CDR2 SVGIG come from the germline V gene (reference sequence). Trimming removed 1 base from V and 4 bases from J, with 11 bases in between.

The sample holds many counts of this clonotype. The V call is TRBV5-1, the J call TRBJ2-7; 9 nucleotides match TRBD1. Per the germline V gene, CDR1 is SGHRS and CDR2 is YFSETQ. The CDR3 consists of 13 residues. V dropped 4 bases and J dropped 7; count of bases not matched to a gene: 6. CDR3 sequence reads: CASSIRTGEEQYV. As DNA, the CDR3 is TGCGCCAGCAGCATAAGGACAGGGGAAGAGCAGTACGTC.

The chain joins TRBV5-4 to TRBJ2-4, with D uncertain. Trimming took 3 bases from V and 6 from J, leaving 16 bases between them. CDR1 SGHNT and CDR2 YYREEE come from the germline V gene (reference sequence). The CDR3 sequence is 15 residues long. In nucleotides, the CDR3 is TGTGCCAGCAGCTACCAGGCCGGACCCTCAAACATTCAGTACTTC. Translated, it gives CASSYQAGPSNIQYF.

The chain carries TRBV5-1 and TRBJ1-2; TRBD1 agrees at 7 bases. This CDR3 is 14 amino acids long. Germline CDR1 SGHRS, CDR2 YFSETQ. Germline trimming cut 4 bases from V and 8 bases from J; bases unmatched to any gene: 11. The DNA for the CDR3 is TGCGCCAGCAGCGTCCGACAGGGTGGAGGGGGCTACACCTTC. As protein: CASSVRQGGGGYTF.

This clonotype was seen at least ten times. The genes are TRBV7-9 and TRBJ2-7, with 9 bases identical to TRBD1. This CDR3 has 15 amino acids. CDR1 is SEHNR and CDR2 is FQNEAQ in the germline V gene (reference sequence). Losses at the gene ends were 6 bases for V and 6 bases for J; bases not matched to a gene: 12. CDR3 DNA: TGTGCCAGCAGTTACCAGCCGGGACAGGGCTCCGAGCAGTACTTC. As protein: CASSYQPGQGSEQYF.

The chain has TRBV28 and TRBJ1-2; D perhaps matches TRBD1 (5 bases). V lost 8 bases and J lost 1, with 14 bases in between. The CDR3 length is 14 residues. CDR1 is MDHEN and CDR2 is SYDVKM in the germline V gene. The CDR3 region is CASHEGIFNYGYTF. The CDR3 coding sequence is TGTGCCAGCCATGAGGGGATTTTTAACTATGGCTACACCTTC.

This clonotype has ten or more counts. The CDR3 ends on some other residue instead of the conserved phenylalanine or tryptophan, so this is likely a read error. The rearrangement joins TRBV5-4 to TRBJ2-1, with unresolved D. Trimming cost V 3 bases and J 5 bases, with 9 bases left between them. The germline V gene encodes CDR1 SGHNT and CDR2 YYREEE (reference sequence). CDR3 size: 13 residues. The CDR3 nucleotides are TGTGCCAGCAGCTCCACAATTAACAATGAGCAGTTCCTC. The encoded protein is CASSSTINNEQFL.

This clonotype has more than one count but fewer than ten. The chain links TRBV6-5 to TRBJ2-2; perhaps TRBD2 as D (5 bases). This CDR3 has 14 amino acids. Per germline, CDR1 MNHEY and CDR2 SVGAGI. Trimming removed 7 bases from V and 3 bases from J, with 12 bases in between. This CDR3 is CASKRVGDTGELFF. The CDR3 DNA reads TGTGCCAGCAAGAGGGTGGGCGACACCGGGGAGCTGTTTTTT.

This clonotype was observed many times. The chain uses TRBV7-8 and TRBJ2-7; unclear D gene. Looked up from germline, CDR1 is SGHVS and CDR2 is FQNEAQ. This CDR3 spans 13 amino acids. Trimming cost V 1 base and J 0 bases, with 4 bases left between them. The chain's CDR3 is CASSLGVSYEQYV. DNA for the CDR3: TGTGCCAGCAGCTTAGGTGTCTCCTACGAGCAGTACGTC.

The chain employs TRBV5-1 and TRBJ2-3; a possible D gene is TRBD2 (5 bases). Trimming pared 1 base from V and 4 bases from J, leaving 13 bases between. Germline-derived CDR1 and CDR2 are SGHRS and YFSETQ. This CDR3 spans 15 amino acids. The CDR3 loop reads CASSLRVGGADTQYF. The CDR3 DNA sequence: TGCGCCAGCAGCTTGCGTGTAGGAGGCGCAGATACGCAGTATTTT.

This clonotype was seen a handful of times. One end of the junction is discordant with germline, which a read error may explain. V usage is TRBV10-3 and J usage is TRBJ2-1; D uncertain. The germline V gene encodes CDR1 ENHRY and CDR2 SYGVKD. This CDR3 comprises 18 residues. The CDR3: CAISDSPEHPISNNEQFF. CDR3 coding DNA: TGTGCCATCAGTGACTCCCCGGAACACCCAATCTCCAACAATGAGCAGTTCTTC.

This clonotype was recorded many times. The gene calls are TRBV5-1 and TRBJ2-2; D remains ambiguous. This CDR3 is 12 amino acids long. Trimming pared 3 bases from V and 4 bases from J, leaving 4 bases between. In germline, CDR1 is SGHRS, CDR2 YFSETQ. The CDR3 nucleotides read TGCGCCAGCAGCTGGCTCACCGGGGAGCTGTTTTTT. Translated, it gives CASSWLTGELFF. Supplemented by reference TRBV5-1 and TRBJ2-2, the full variable domain reads KAGVTQTPRYLIKTRGQQVTLSCSPISGHRSVSWYQQTPGQGLQFLFEYFSETQRNKGNFPGRFSGRQFSNSRSEMNVSTLELGDSALYLCASSWLTGELFFGEGSRLTVL.

This clonotype was counted at least ten times. This chain uses TRBV5-4 with TRBJ1-6; D might be TRBD1 (5 bases). Trimming pared 3 bases from V and 6 bases from J, leaving 13 bases between. The germline V gene has CDR1 SGHNT and CDR2 YYREEE (reference sequence). CDR3 length equals 15 residues. CDR3 sequence: CASSSLTVANSPLHF. CDR3 in DNA: TGTGCCAGCAGCTCCTTGACAGTCGCTAATTCACCCCTCCACTTT.

This clonotype was recorded at least ten times. The CDR3 DNA follows: TGTGCCAGCACTCCGGGGCCGAACACTGAAGCTTTCTTT. Translation gives CASTPGPNTEAFF. The chain uses TRBV7-9 and TRBJ1-1; tentatively, D is TRBD1 (5 bases). The germline V gene encodes CDR1 SEHNR and CDR2 FQNEAQ (reference sequence). Trimming cost V 7 bases and J 1 base, with 10 bases left between them. CDR3 length: 13 residues.

This clonotype was picked up a small number of times. The chain couples TRBV7-9 to TRBJ2-3, with D uncertain. With 3 bases removed from V and 0 bases from J, the gap between germline ends came to 13 bases. The CDR3 is made up of 16 amino acids. Germline V gives CDR1 SEHNR, CDR2 FQNEAQ (reference sequence). The CDR3 loop is CASSFLQVSSTDTQYF. CDR3 sequence (DNA): TGTGCCAGCAGCTTCCTGCAAGTCTCTAGCACAGATACGCAGTATTTT.

This chain joins TRBV12-3 or TRBV12-4 and TRBJ1-1; possible D gene TRBD1, 5 bases. V shed 0 bases and J shed 11 bases, with 10 bases lying between them. The CDR3 is 12 amino acids. CDR3 residues: CASSLALGGAFF. The CDR3 bases are TGTGCCAGCAGTTTAGCGCTGGGGGGGGCTTTCTTT.

This clonotype was counted many times. The CDR3 sequence: CASSETGGPTEAFF. CDR3 nucleotides: TGTGCCAGCTCCGAGACCGGGGGCCCCACTGAAGCTTTCTTT. J is TRBJ1-1 and V is TRBV18; possibly TRBD1 for D (6 bases). The CDR3 has 14 amino acids. Trimming shortened V by 6 bases and J by 4 bases, and 15 bases separated the two germline ends. Germline CDR1 reads KGHSH; CDR2 reads LQKENI.

This clonotype appeared many times. The chain is built from TRBV24-1 and TRBJ2-3; TRBD1 agrees at 11 bases. The germline V gene encodes CDR1 KGHDR and CDR2 SFDVKD. The J segment lost 5 bases and the V segment lost 4 bases, leaving 7 bases of the junction unmatched. The length of the CDR3 is 16 residues. The CDR3 region has the DNA TGTGCCACCAGTGACCCTAGGGACAGGGGGGGAGATACGCAGTATTTT. It translates to CATSDPRDRGGDTQYF.

The sample holds a few counts of this clonotype. The genes are TRBV27 and TRBJ2-2; a weak D match, TRBD1 (6 bases). V lost 5 bases and J 6 bases, leaving 10 bases between the germline ends. Germline-derived CDR1 and CDR2 are MNHEY and SMNVEV (reference sequence). The CDR3 totals 13 residues. This CDR3 is CASSPGQSGELFF. In DNA, the CDR3 is TGTGCCAGCAGTCCCGGACAGTCCGGGGAGCTGTTTTTT.

In its sample, this clonotype was seen a few times. The chain couples TRBV7-3 to TRBJ2-7; 8 nucleotides match TRBD2. Trimming took 5 bases from V and 5 from J; bases not matched to a gene: 8. This CDR3 comprises 14 residues. Germline loops: CDR1 SGHTA, CDR2 FQGTGA. CDR3 nucleotide sequence: TGTGCCAGCAGCCCTTTTGCGGGGGGCGACGAGCAGTACTTC. As protein: CASSPFAGGDEQYF.